This T cell receptor beta chain was found in a study of cytomegalovirus exposure and HLA in healthy donors. Study-wide results and limits: The study designated 150 to 200 TCR beta chains cytomegalovirus-associated. The tendency of first-cohort TCR clusters to co-occur in the 120 or so validation repertoires was the finding of a later analysis. Usually a TCR sequence was rare, but some public TCRs were found in many donors.

Germline V lookup: CDR1 SEHNR, CDR2 FQNEAQ (reference sequence). This CDR3 contains 12 residues. The V end was cut by 3 bases, the J end by 3 bases, with 5 bases between. To note about this clone: The antigen is unknown.

TCRdb's copy holds only in-frame clones and misses some; the assay was immunoSEQ multiplex PCR. The sample includes over 150,000 clones, more than 80% of them seen just once. This chain links TRBV7-9 with TRBJ2-5; maybe TRBD1 (5 bases). The sequence was obtained from a woman aged 18-29 years in good health and CMV-seropositive. The sample taken for sequencing was PBMCs. As DNA, the CDR3 is TGTGCCAGCAGCTTCAGGGAAGAGACCCAGTACTTC. As protein: CASSFREETQYF. The entire variable domain, with the rest obtained from reference TRBV7-9 and TRBJ2-5, is as follows: DTGVSQNPRHKITKRGQNVTFRCDPISEHNRLYWYRQTLGQGPEFLTYFQNEAQLEKSRLLSDRFSAERPKGSFSTLEIQRTEQGDSAMYLCASSFREETQYFGPGTRLLVL.